This T cell receptor beta chain derives from a study of cytomegalovirus exposure and HLA in healthy donors. Unrecorded immune exposure was likely among donors, who were nominally healthy when sampled. The CDR3 totals 18 residues. Germline CDR1 and CDR2: MNHEY and SMNVEV (reference sequence). V shed 6 bases and J 3 bases; nucleotides not matched to a gene: 9. Details on this clone: The antigen remains unidentified.

Points from the study as a whole: Confirmation was obtained in vitro that a few CMV-associated chains are specific for CMV antigens.

The PCR was carried out with 60 Vbeta primers and 13 Jbeta primers. The table came from immunoSEQ multiplex PCR; TCRdb's copy has only in-frame clones and leaves some out. Seen here are tens of thousands of clones, around three quarters observed once, and the top ten hold approximately 7.6%. The sample comprised PBMCs. The V call is TRBV27, the J call TRBJ2-6, with 12 bases aligning to TRBD1. The origin of this receptor is a man aged 25 to 40 in good health and CMV-seropositive. The CDR3 DNA reads TGTGCCAGCAGACGATGGGGACAGGGGGCGGGTGGGGCCAACGTCCTGACTTTC. It yields the protein CASRRWGQGAGGANVLTF.